The 29 T cell receptor beta chains reported below all come from one sample, sequenced in a study of OX40 agonist ivuxolimab in advanced cancers. Library construction relied on the immunoSEQ multiplex PCR assay. In its TCRdb copy, this immuneACCESS table keeps in-frame sequences only and misses some clones. Where compared with another copy, unresolved V genes explain less than half of these, and the others have no known cause. The sample profile shows some 70,000 clones; approximately 91% of them were found once. Of the sample, 2% to 2.5% is held by the ten largest clones. Sequencing used CD4+ or CD8+ T cells sorted from blood, obtained in a trial of the OX40 agonist ivuxolimab. Receptors were obtained from an adult with an advanced solid tumor such as melanoma, head and neck, liver or kidney cancer.

The V gene is TRBV10-3, the J gene TRBJ2-5; D not resolved. V lost 5 bases and J 2 bases, leaving 9 bases between the germline ends. Germline V gene sequence: CDR1 ENHRY, CDR2 SYGVKD. The CDR3 loop spans 13 amino acids. Here the CDR3 reads CAISLDQQETQYF. The CDR3 coding sequence is TGTGCCATCAGTCTGGACCAACAAGAGACCCAGTACTTC.

A note on this clone: Other DNA sequences of this sample code for an identical CDR3. The rearrangement links TRBV28 to TRBJ1-2; no reliable D call. The V end was cut by 6 bases, the J end by 2 bases, with 10 bases between. This CDR3 region has 13 residues. Germline values: CDR1 MDHEN, CDR2 SYDVKM. The DNA of the CDR3 is TGTGCCAGCAGGGAGACGGGGAACTATGGCTACACCTTC. It specifies CASRETGNYGYTF.

The V and J genes are TRBV6-5 and TRBJ2-7; D ambiguous. Germline CDR1 and CDR2: MNHEY and SVGAGI. The CDR3 loop spans 12 amino acids. With 3 bases removed from V and 3 bases from J, the gap between germline ends came to 6 bases. CDR3 region: CASSYPVYEQYF. The CDR3 region has the DNA TGTGCCAGCAGTTATCCAGTCTACGAGCAGTACTTC.

This rearrangement joins TRBV5-4 to TRBJ2-3, with D unresolved. This CDR3 has 15 amino acids. V was trimmed by 0 bases and J by 1 base, leaving 9 bases between them. From germline, CDR1 is SGHNT and CDR2 YYREEE (reference sequence). The CDR3 DNA follows: TGTGCCAGCAGCTTGGGATTAGCAGGCACAGATACGCAGTATTTT. As protein: CASSLGLAGTDTQYF.

The chain carries TRBV21-1 and TRBJ2-1; the table's D call TRBD1 went unverified against the DNA. TRBV21-1 is an annotated pseudogene. The CDR3 has 18 residues. Here the CDR3 reads CASLEAHYRDRTYNEQFF. CDR3 nucleotide sequence: TGTGCCAGCCTCGAAGCTCACTACCGGGACAGAACTTACAATGAGCAGTTCTTC.

The sample holds a few counts of this clone. The chain carries TRBV11-3 and TRBJ2-1; 11 bases align to TRBD2. The ends lost 5 bases at V and 7 bases at J; junction bases unmatched: 7. Germline CDR1 reads SGHNT; CDR2 reads YENEEA. This CDR3 contains 15 residues. Here the CDR3 reads CASSPLGLAENEQFF. In nucleotides, the CDR3 is TGTGCCAGCAGCCCGCTGGGACTAGCGGAAAATGAGCAGTTCTTC.

This clone was detected only once. The CDR3 region is CASISTAGGYTF. The CDR3 DNA follows: TGTGCCAGCATCTCGACCGCTGGAGGCTACACCTTC. The chain is built from TRBV6-5 and TRBJ1-2; D is unclear. The CDR3 has 12 residues. Germline CDR1 and CDR2: MNHEY and SVGAGI. Between the trimmed V and J ends, which lost 7 bases and 8 bases, there was a span of 14 bases.

The gene calls are TRBV7-7 and TRBJ2-2; D may be TRBD2 (5 bases). CDR3 length: 17 residues. Trimming shortened V by 4 bases and J by 1 base, and 16 bases separated the two germline ends. The V gene's germline CDR1 is SSHAT and CDR2 FNYEAQ (reference sequence). CDR3 sequence reads: CASSSAAAAGNTGELFF. The CDR3 DNA reads TGTGCCAGCAGCTCCGCCGCGGCGGCGGGGAACACCGGGGAGCTGTTTTTT.

V gene TRBV6-5 combines with J gene TRBJ1-4, with D perhaps matching TRBD1 (5 bases). The CDR3 runs to 14 residues. The germline V gene encodes CDR1 MNHEY and CDR2 SVGAGI. V shed 6 bases and J shed 4 bases, with 12 bases lying between them. The chain's CDR3 is CASSPQTVNEKLFF. The CDR3 region has the DNA TGTGCCAGCAGCCCCCAGACAGTTAATGAAAAACTGTTTTTT.

The genes are TRBV7-2 and TRBJ2-1; D perhaps matches TRBD2 (6 bases). Germline CDR1 is SGHTA and CDR2 is FQGNSA. The CDR3 is 15 residues long. Trimming removed 5 bases from V and 8 bases from J, with 19 bases in between. The CDR3 protein is CASSKLGPRRDEQFF. CDR3 nucleotide sequence: TGTGCCAGCAGCAAACTCGGGCCTCGGAGGGATGAGCAGTTCTTC.

The V call is TRBV28, the J call TRBJ1-1; D is ambiguous. This CDR3 is 15 amino acids long. Germline V gene lookup returns CDR1 MDHEN and CDR2 SYDVKM. With 5 bases removed from V and 4 bases from J, the gap between germline ends came to 17 bases. CDR3 DNA sequence: TGTGCCAGCAGTACCCCCGGACGGACGGTCACTGAAGCTTTCTTT. Encoded protein: CASSTPGRTVTEAFF. The full variable domain, in which reference TRBV28 and TRBJ1-1 provide the parts outside the CDR3, is DVKVTQSSRYLVKRTGEKVFLECVQDMDHENMFWYRQDPGLGLRLIYFSYDVKMKEKGDIPEGYSVSREKKERFSLILESASTNQTSMYLCASSTPGRTVTEAFFGQGTRLTVV.

V gene TRBV12-5 combines with J gene TRBJ2-3, with D possibly matching TRBD2 (6 bases). V lost 5 bases and J 0 bases, leaving 15 bases between the germline ends. The germline CDR1 and CDR2 sequences are LGHNT and FRNRAP. The CDR3 covers 16 residues. As DNA, the CDR3 is TGTGCTAGTGGTCCCTGGAGGGGAACTAGCACAGATACGCAGTATTTT. Its translation: CASGPWRGTSTDTQYF.

This sequence joins TRBV6-1 and TRBJ2-3, with 11 bases identical to TRBD1. The CDR3 extends over 16 amino acids. V dropped 3 bases and J dropped 4; count of bases not matched to a gene: 6. Germline values: CDR1 MNHNS, CDR2 SASEGT. CDR3 residues: CASSDGQGAKPDTQYF. The DNA of the CDR3 is TGTGCCAGCAGTGACGGACAGGGGGCTAAGCCAGATACGCAGTATTTT.

The chain carries TRBV14 and TRBJ2-1; maybe TRBD2 (6 bases). Germline lookup yields CDR1 SGHDN and CDR2 FVKESK. The length of the CDR3 is 12 residues. V dropped 3 bases and J dropped 12 bases, with 12 bases sitting between them. The CDR3 loop reads CASSQRDSGQFF. CDR3 in DNA: TGTGCCAGCAGCCAGAGGGACTCGGGGCAGTTCTTC. The complete variable domain, with remaining parts taken from reference TRBV14 and TRBJ2-1, reads EAGVTQFPSHSVIEKGQTVTLRCDPISGHDNLYWYRRVMGKEIKFLLHFVKESKQDESGMPNNRFLAERTGGTYSTLKVQPAELEDSGVYFCASSQRDSGQFFGPGTRLTVL.

The chain joins TRBV10-1 to TRBJ2-2, with D possibly TRBD2 on 5 matching bases. This CDR3 is built from 12 residues. V lost 6 bases and J 7 bases, leaving 9 bases between the germline ends. Per the germline V gene, CDR1 is WNHNN and CDR2 is SYGVQD (reference sequence). CDR3 bases: TGCGCCAGCAGACCCGGGGTCGGGGAGCTGTTTTTT. It yields the protein CASRPGVGELFF.

This clone was recorded once. The chain recombines TRBV28 with TRBJ1-4, with 8 bases lining up with TRBD1. V shed 4 bases and J 5 bases; nucleotides not matched to a gene: 3. The germline V gene encodes CDR1 MDHEN and CDR2 SYDVKM. The CDR3 is made up of 14 amino acids. This CDR3 is CASSSGQENEKLFF. In DNA form, the CDR3 reads TGTGCCAGCAGTTCGGGACAGGAGAATGAAAAACTGTTTTTT. Filled out from reference TRBV28 and TRBJ1-4, the complete variable domain reads DVKVTQSSRYLVKRTGEKVFLECVQDMDHENMFWYRQDPGLGLRLIYFSYDVKMKEKGDIPEGYSVSREKKERFSLILESASTNQTSMYLCASSSGQENEKLFFGSGTQLSVL.

V usage is TRBV11-2 and J usage is TRBJ1-4; D may be TRBD1 (5 bases). Trimming removed 2 bases at V and 10 bases at J, with 11 bases between. The CDR3 extends over 13 amino acids. Germline lookup yields CDR1 SGHAT and CDR2 FQNNGV. DNA of the CDR3: TGTGCCAGCAGCTTATTGGGGGATGCAAAACTGTTTTTT. It is translated as CASSLLGDAKLFF.

The rearrangement joins TRBV11-2 to TRBJ2-1; perhaps TRBD2 as D (6 bases). The V end was cut by 0 bases, the J end by 8 bases, with 14 bases between. This CDR3 has 15 amino acids. The germline V gene has CDR1 SGHAT and CDR2 FQNNGV. The CDR3 coding sequence is TGTGCCAGCAGCTTAGATCGACTAGGATTCCATGAGCAGTTCTTC. Protein product: CASSLDRLGFHEQFF.

The V call is TRBV29-1, the J call TRBJ2-3; 9 bases align to TRBD2. There are 15 residues in the CDR3. CDR1 SQVTM and CDR2 ANQGSEA come from the germline V gene. The ends lost 3 bases at V and 2 bases at J; junction bases unmatched: 6. The CDR3 loop reads CSVDPTSGYTDTQYF. The CDR3 DNA sequence: TGCAGCGTTGACCCAACTAGCGGGTACACAGATACGCAGTATTTT.

This chain links TRBV13 with TRBJ2-5, with 11 bases aligning to TRBD1. Germline V gives CDR1 PRHDT, CDR2 FYEKMQ (reference sequence). The CDR3 totals 15 residues. V dropped 4 bases and J dropped 5; count of bases not matched to a gene: 6. The CDR3 spells CASSSGQGVGETQYF. DNA for the CDR3: TGTGCCAGCAGCTCGGGACAGGGGGTGGGGGAGACCCAGTACTTC.

The J gene is TRBJ1-1, the V gene TRBV20-1; D gene uncertain. Germline CDR1 DFQATT, CDR2 SNEGSKA (reference sequence). V was pared by 3 bases and J by 8 bases, with 10 bases between. This CDR3 has 11 amino acids. CDR3 DNA: TGCAGTGCTAGCCGGGTGGACGAAGCTTTCTTT. It is translated as CSASRVDEAFF.

This clone has more than one count but fewer than ten. This sequence joins TRBV7-2 and TRBJ1-1; D unresolved. This CDR3 is built from 13 residues. Per the germline V gene, CDR1 is SGHTA and CDR2 is FQGNSA. Deletions cut 3 bases from V and 3 bases from J, with 8 bases between. CDR3 loop: CASSLMADTEAFF. The DNA of the CDR3 is TGTGCCAGCAGCTTGATGGCGGACACTGAAGCTTTCTTT.

This clone was detected only once. This rearrangement joins TRBV2 to TRBJ2-7, with no clear D. This CDR3 region has 13 residues. The V gene's germline CDR1 is SNHLY and CDR2 FYNNEI. V lost 1 base and J lost 3, with 7 bases in between. CDR3 in amino acids: CASSEGSFYEQYF. CDR3 bases: TGTGCCAGCAGTGAAGGCAGTTTCTACGAGCAGTACTTC.

The rearrangement links TRBV25-1 to TRBJ2-5; a weak D match, TRBD1 (6 bases). From germline, CDR1 is MGHDK and CDR2 SYGVNS. The CDR3 runs 15 residues. Trimming removed 8 bases from V and 1 base from J, with 17 bases in between. CDR3 residues: CASSPLTGGQETQYF. CDR3 nucleotides: TGTGCCAGCTCTCCCTTGACAGGCGGCCAAGAGACCCAGTACTTC.

The J gene is TRBJ1-1, the V gene TRBV28; D not certain. This CDR3 is 14 amino acids long. V was trimmed by 3 bases and J by 1 base, leaving 9 bases between them. Germline lookup yields CDR1 MDHEN and CDR2 SYDVKM. CDR3 protein: CASSLVPQNTEAFF. The CDR3 coding sequence is TGTGCCAGCAGTTTGGTGCCCCAGAACACTGAAGCTTTCTTT.

The sample holds one count of this clone. The chain has TRBV18 and TRBJ2-5; D is unclear. V was cut by 3 bases and J by 0 bases, with 2 bases left in between. CDR1 is KGHSH and CDR2 is LQKENI in the germline V gene. The CDR3 length is 12 residues. The CDR3 DNA reads as TGTGCCAGCTCACCGTACCAAGAGACCCAGTACTTC. Its protein is CASSPYQETQYF.

This chain links TRBV14 with TRBJ2-1, with 10 bases identical to TRBD2. CDR1 and CDR2 (germline): SGHDN, FVKESK. The CDR3 extends over 15 amino acids. V lost 5 bases and J lost 10; bases outside the gene matches: 11. This chain's CDR3 is CASSFELAGPREQFF. The CDR3 DNA reads TGTGCCAGCAGCTTCGAACTAGCGGGGCCTCGAGAGCAGTTCTTC.

The chain's CDR3 is CASSQTEGYEQYF. The CDR3 coding sequence is TGTGCCAGCTCACAAACCGAGGGGTACGAGCAGTACTTC. The chain combines TRBV18 with TRBJ2-7; D is possibly TRBD1 or TRBD2 (5 bases each). Germline CDR1 is KGHSH and CDR2 is LQKENI. This CDR3 has 13 amino acids. V lost 4 bases to trimming and J lost 4 bases, with 11 bases between them.

The chain's CDR3 is CASSNVNSQSRANVLTF. CDR3 DNA: TGTGCCAGCTCGAACGTCAATAGTCAAAGTCGGGCCAACGTCCTGACTTTC. The V and J genes are TRBV5-6 and TRBJ2-6; no firm D call. The V gene's germline CDR1 is SGHDT and CDR2 YYEEEE. This CDR3 is 17 amino acids long. V was trimmed by 7 bases and J by 5 bases, leaving 22 bases between them.